Sequencing of this T cell receptor beta chain was carried out in a study of T-cell reconstitution after alpha-beta-depleted transplantation in children listed by TCRdb under 2016. At the level of the whole study: Using TCR repertoire profiling, the study quantitatively followed how T-cell immune reconstitution unfolded in children after TCRalphabeta/CD19-depleted allogeneic hematopoietic cell transplantation.

In this sample, this clonotype turned up many times. This clone's antigen is unknown. Base qualities are not recorded, but no much larger clone differs from it by a single base. The receptor library was made with PCR. Instrument on record: Illumina HiSeq 2500. TCR library preparation used molecular barcoding, with unique molecular identifiers applied to normalize quantification of the TCRbeta repertoire. Clones were called with MiXCR by TCRdb after fastp trimmed the public reads at Q25, and only in-frame beta chains were retained. Duplicate CDR3 protein sequences are folded into a single record with the most common DNA and genes. The sample profile shows over 550,000 distinct CDR3 sequences; about 11% of them were found once. In total, the top ten clones hold about 4% of the sample. Including the terminal cysteine and phenylalanine, the CDR3 comprises 14 residues. Left in the record is the CDR3 DNA by itself, 42 bases read in frame from the first base. CDR1 and CDR2, per the germline V gene, are MNHEY and SVGAGI. V lost 2 bases and J lost 0 bases; the stretch between them is 7 bases long.

The source was PBMCs from the stem cell graft donor, collected from the stem cell graft. The chain links TRBV6-5 with TRBJ2-5; the D gene is perhaps TRBD1, on 5 matching bases. This TCR was sampled from a human donor who donated a stem cell graft to a child with acute myeloid leukemia. This receptor carries the CDR3 CASSYQGYQETQYF. The nucleotides are TGTGCCAGCAGTTACCAGGGTTACCAAGAGACCCAGTACTTC.